This T cell receptor (beta chain) was observed in a study of T cell repertoires in cytomegalovirus infection. TCRdb reanalysed the reads using MiXCR and keeps one entry per CDR3 protein. The profile shows over 45,000 distinct CDR3 sequences, about 20% of them singletons. Deletions cut 5 bases from V and 4 bases from J, with 14 bases between. This CDR3 has 14 residues. From germline, CDR1 is SGHVT and CDR2 SQSDAQ. This clonotype has more than one count but fewer than ten. The target antigen is unknown. Study-level points and caveats: The ex vivo response was dominated by HLA-C-restricted CMV-specific TCR beta clonotypes.

This specimen consisted of CD8+ T cells from cultured PBMCs, obtained from culture after CMV antigen stimulation. This rearrangement joins TRBV7-4 to TRBJ2-5; tentative D call: TRBD2 (5 bases). The sequence was obtained from a human donor in good health (CMV status not recorded). Some clones in this sample may be carry-over from other donors' samples. Here the CDR3 reads CASSETLEVETQYF. In DNA form, the CDR3 reads TGTGCCAGCAGCGAGACCCTGGAGGTAGAGACCCAGTACTTC.